This T cell receptor beta chain was sequenced for a study of ipilimumab plus nivolumab after autologous stem cell transplantation (dated by TCRdb to about 2021). Study-level background: A median of roughly 5 ipilimumab doses and about eight nivolumab doses was received by trial patients. Patients in the myeloma cohort were either high-risk and transplant-naive or had relapsed within 3 years of a first autologous transplant. Patients with high-risk diffuse large B cell lymphoma, mature T cell lymphoma, or multiple myeloma undergoing autologous transplant were enrolled in the trial. The intent-to-treat population of the trial consisted of approximately 40 patients. General study outcomes and caveats: The authors stated that profiles of the T cell receptor repertoire, regulatory T cell phenotype and gut microbiota provided a biologic rationale for studying this approach further. The authors concluded that combined checkpoint inhibition appeared tolerable when used as consolidation after transplant.

Note on this clone: Its antigen is not yet known. It has no much larger one-base neighbor in the sample; base qualities were not kept.

Ipilimumab was given at 1 mg/kg intravenously on day 1 of selected weeks, and checkpoint therapy started 14 to 28 days after autologous transplant. Nivolumab was given at 3 mg/kg intravenously on day 1 of weeks 1, 4, 7, 10, and every two weeks through week 26. This Phase Ib clinical trial tested ipilimumab plus nivolumab, a combined checkpoint inhibition, as consolidation after autologous stem cell transplantation. Receptor libraries were prepared by the immunoSEQ multiplex PCR assay. Sourced from immuneACCESS, this table was stored by TCRdb with only in-frame sequences that have V and J called. A share of the clones is absent; for the studies checked, an unresolved V gene accounts for under half, and the remainder has no known explanation. This sample lists over 3,500 clones; over 75% were detected once. The top ten hold approximately 20% of the sample. The TCR originated in a male donor with multiple myeloma. The source was PBMCs, collected in a trial of ipilimumab plus nivolumab as post-transplant consolidation.

Read as DNA, the sequence is TGCGCCAGCAGTGAGGGCGATCCAATGGCGCCCCAGCATTTT. Protein translation: CASSEGDPMAPQHF. The chain couples TRBV10-1 to TRBJ1-5; the D gene cannot be resolved reliably. CDR3 length: 14 amino acids, cysteine to phenylalanine. CDR3 DNA only is kept here, 42 bases in frame from base 1. Between the V and J ends, shortened by 2 bases and 9 bases respectively, the junction contains 14 bases. The germline V gene (reference sequence) sets CDR1 to WNHNN and CDR2 to SYGVQD.